The T cell receptor (beta chain) under discussion was sequenced for a study of CD8 T cells in ankylosing spondylitis. As concerns this clonotype: Antigen: not known.

J lost 7 bases, V lost 5 bases, and 9 bases had no gene match. Germline lookup yields CDR1 SGHTA and CDR2 FQGTGA. This CDR3 has 16 amino acids. Quantitative 5'-RACE with molecular barcodes generated TCR beta libraries. TCRdb reprocessed the 5' RACE reads via MiXCR and lists one record per CDR3 protein. The sample includes a few hundred thousand distinct CDR3 sequences, more than 20% of them seen just once. Broader study findings: As for the disease-linked clones, they showed a CD8+ phenotype and occurred at relatively low frequencies in peripheral blood. Disease-linked clones reportedly concentrated significantly in matched ankylosing spondylitis synovial fluid. Roughly eight highly homologous variants made up a TCR beta motif that seemed to typify ankylosing spondylitis blood.

V and J are TRBV7-3 and TRBJ2-1; TRBD2 matches at 12 bases. Sequencing used blood, either unsorted or a sorted T cell fraction (not recorded which). This TCR was recovered from a male donor with ankylosing spondylitis. CDR3 DNA: TGTGCCAGCAGCCCCTCTAGCGGGAGGGTGGTAAATGAGCAGTTCTTC. This encodes CASSPSSGRVVNEQFF.